The rows below give T cell receptor beta chains drawn from one sample of a study of cytomegalovirus exposure and HLA in healthy donors. Assay used: immunoSEQ multiplex PCR; TCRdb lists only in-frame clones, some missing. The sample holds about 110,000 clones, 12% seen once. The sample taken for sequencing was PBMCs. Every receptor here comes from a man aged 40-49 years in good health and CMV-seropositive. The CDR3 runs from the conserved cysteine through the conserved F or W. A D gene is named only where the DNA matches it firmly. Expanded clones are given a class, and other clones once, few, many or no size at all.

len	d_gene	v_gene	j_gene	abundance	CDR3nt	CDR3aa
15	TRBD2	TRBV6-1	TRBJ2-1	few	TGTGCCAGCAGTGAAGGTAGCGGGAGGCCGGATGAGCAGTTCTTC	CASSEGSGRPDEQFF
16	TRBD1	TRBV28	TRBJ2-7	NA	TGTGCCAGCACCGTATCAGGGACAGGACCTCCCCACGAGCAGTACTTC	CASTVSGTGPPHEQYF
12	NA	TRBV10-3	TRBJ2-1	few	TGTGCCATCAGTGGGACTTCGAATGAGCAGTTCTTC	CAISGTSNEQFF
15	TRBD1	TRBV5-6	TRBJ2-5	NA	TGTGCCAGCAGCTTATACCAGGGGGCGGCGGAGACCCAGTACTTC	CASSLYQGAAETQYF
13	NA	TRBV5-6	TRBJ1-6	few	TGTGCCAGCAGCTCCAACAGGGTTTCACCCCTCCACTTT	CASSSNRVSPLHF
15	NA	TRBV10-2	TRBJ2-1	NA	TGCGCCAGCAGTGAGTCGGGGAGTTCAGGCAATGAGCAGTTCTTC	CASSESGSSGNEQFF
17	TRBD1	TRBV19	TRBJ1-2	few	TGTGCCAGTAGTTCCCGGACAGGGAACATTACTAACTATGGCTACACCTTC	CASSSRTGNITNYGYTF
16	NA	TRBV2	TRBJ2-3	NA	TGTGCCAGCAGTGAAGGAGCCATAAGCCCTCCGGATACGCAGTATTTT	CASSEGAISPPDTQYF
16	TRBD2	TRBV18	TRBJ2-3	NA	TGTGCCAGCTCACCGACTAGCGGATCTAGCACAGATACGCAGTATTTT	CASSPTSGSSTDTQYF
19	TRBD2	TRBV11-2	TRBJ2-5	few	TGTGCCAGCAGCTTAGGCCCGGGGGAAGCGGGAGCCCCTGGGGGGGCCCAGTACTTC	CASSLGPGEAGAPGGAQYF
14	TRBD1	TRBV5-5	TRBJ2-5	NA	TGTGCCAGCAGCGAACAGGGGGGCCAAGAGACCCAGTACTTC	CASSEQGGQETQYF
16	NA	TRBV5-4	TRBJ1-5	NA	TGTGCCAGCAGCTTGGGAGGAGGAAGTAGCAATCAGCCCCAGCATTTT	CASSLGGGSSNQPQHF
17	TRBD2	TRBV5-1	TRBJ2-7	few	TGCGCCAGCAGCATCACTAGCGGGAGGGCCTTCAGCGTAGAGCAGTACTTC	CASSITSGRAFSVEQYF